This T cell receptor (beta chain) stems from a study of control samples from healthy donors and cancer patients. Sequenced by immunoSEQ multiplex PCR; TCRdb stores in-frame clones only, minus some. Of tens of thousands of clones listed, about 90% were seen once; the top ten hold 4%. Trimming at V came to 7 bases and at J to 4 bases, leaving 11 bases not matched to a gene. Germline CDR1 is LNHDA and CDR2 is SQIVND (reference sequence). CDR3 size: 16 residues. This receptor was identified in a woman in her forties or fifties in good health. The sequenced sample consisted of blood. The rearrangement uses TRBV19 and TRBJ1-5; TRBD1 matches 9 bases. As DNA, the CDR3 is TGTGCCAGTACCTCCAAACTCGGACAGGGGAATCAGCCCCAGCATTTT. Protein: CASTSKLGQGNQPQHF.